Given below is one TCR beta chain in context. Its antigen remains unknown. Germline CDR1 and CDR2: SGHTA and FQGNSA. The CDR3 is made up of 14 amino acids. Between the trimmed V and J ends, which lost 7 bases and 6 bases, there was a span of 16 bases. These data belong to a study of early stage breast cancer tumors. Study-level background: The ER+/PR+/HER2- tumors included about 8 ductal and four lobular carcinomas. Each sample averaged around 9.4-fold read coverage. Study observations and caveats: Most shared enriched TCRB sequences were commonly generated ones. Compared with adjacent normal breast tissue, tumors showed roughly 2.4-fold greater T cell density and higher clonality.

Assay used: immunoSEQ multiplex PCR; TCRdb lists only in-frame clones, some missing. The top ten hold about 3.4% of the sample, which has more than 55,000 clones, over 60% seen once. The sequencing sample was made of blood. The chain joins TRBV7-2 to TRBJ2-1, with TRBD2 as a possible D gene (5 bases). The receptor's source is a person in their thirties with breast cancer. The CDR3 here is CASTARREPNEQFF. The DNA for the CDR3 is TGTGCCAGCACCGCTCGACGGGAACCCAATGAGCAGTTCTTC.